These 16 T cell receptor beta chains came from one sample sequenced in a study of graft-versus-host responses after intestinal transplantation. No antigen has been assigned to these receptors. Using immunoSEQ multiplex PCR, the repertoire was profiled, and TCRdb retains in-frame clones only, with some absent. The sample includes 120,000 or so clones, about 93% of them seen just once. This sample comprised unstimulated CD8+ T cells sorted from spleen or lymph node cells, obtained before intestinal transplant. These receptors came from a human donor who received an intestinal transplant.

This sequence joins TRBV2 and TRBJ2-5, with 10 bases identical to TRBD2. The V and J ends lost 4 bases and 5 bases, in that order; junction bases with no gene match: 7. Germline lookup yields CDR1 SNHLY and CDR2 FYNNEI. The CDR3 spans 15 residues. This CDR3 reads CASSATSGMVETQYF. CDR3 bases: TGTGCCAGCAGTGCCACTAGCGGGATGGTGGAGACCCAGTACTTC.

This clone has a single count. This CDR3 reads CASSFIDTQLTEAFF. DNA for the CDR3: TGTGCCAGCAGCTTCATTGACACCCAGTTGACTGAAGCTTTCTTT. The V and J genes are TRBV7-8 and TRBJ1-1, with unresolved D. The V and J ends lost 3 bases and 5 bases respectively, with 16 bases between them. Germline loops: CDR1 SGHVS, CDR2 FQNEAQ. The CDR3 sequence is 15 residues long.

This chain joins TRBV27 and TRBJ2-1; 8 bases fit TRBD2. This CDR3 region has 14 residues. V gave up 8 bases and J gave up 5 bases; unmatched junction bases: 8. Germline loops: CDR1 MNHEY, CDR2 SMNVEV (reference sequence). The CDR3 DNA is TGTGCCAGCCTGAGCGGGGGTGTCGACAATGAGCAGTTCTTC. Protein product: CASLSGGVDNEQFF.

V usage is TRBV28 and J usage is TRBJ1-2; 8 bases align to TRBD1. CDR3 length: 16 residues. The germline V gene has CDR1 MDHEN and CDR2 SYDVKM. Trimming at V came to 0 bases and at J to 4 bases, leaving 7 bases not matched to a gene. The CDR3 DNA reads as TGTGCCAGCAGTTTATGGGGGACAGGCGAGCTCTATGGCTACACCTTC. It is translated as CASSLWGTGELYGYTF.

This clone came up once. The CDR3 loop is CASSISGRYEQYF. CDR3 in DNA: TGTGCCAGCAGCATTAGCGGGAGGTACGAGCAGTACTTC. The genes are TRBV13 and TRBJ2-7; the match to TRBD2 covers 10 bases. The ends lost 5 bases at V and 4 bases at J; junction bases unmatched: 2. Germline V gene lookup returns CDR1 PRHDT and CDR2 FYEKMQ (reference sequence). The length of the CDR3 is 13 residues.

CDR3 in amino acids: CASSWIAGGAYYEQYF. The CDR3 DNA is TGTGCCAGCAGCTGGATAGCGGGAGGGGCCTACTACGAGCAGTACTTC. This sequence joins TRBV5-4 and TRBJ2-7, with TRBD2 matching 11 bases. Trimming at V came to 3 bases and at J to 3 bases, leaving 8 bases not matched to a gene. Germline V CDR1 and CDR2: SGHNT, YYREEE (reference sequence). This CDR3 spans 16 amino acids.

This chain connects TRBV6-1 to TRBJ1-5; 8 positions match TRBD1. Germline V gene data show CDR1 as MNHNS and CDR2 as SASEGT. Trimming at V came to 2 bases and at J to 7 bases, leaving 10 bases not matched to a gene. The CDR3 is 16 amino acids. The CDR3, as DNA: TGTGCCAGCAGTGAATGGGAGACAGGGGCCGGGCAGCCCCAGCATTTT. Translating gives CASSEWETGAGQPQHF.

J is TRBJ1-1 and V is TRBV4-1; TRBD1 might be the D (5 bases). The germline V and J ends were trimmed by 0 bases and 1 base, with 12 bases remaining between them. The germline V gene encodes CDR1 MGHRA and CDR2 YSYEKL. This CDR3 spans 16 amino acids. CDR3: CASSQEGGRGNTEAFF. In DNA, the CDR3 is TGCGCCAGCAGCCAAGAGGGGGGACGGGGGAACACTGAAGCTTTCTTT.

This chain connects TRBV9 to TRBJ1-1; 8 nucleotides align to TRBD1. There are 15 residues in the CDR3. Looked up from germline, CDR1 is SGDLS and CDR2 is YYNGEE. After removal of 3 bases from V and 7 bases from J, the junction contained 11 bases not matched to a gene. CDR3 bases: TGTGCCAGCAGCGCGGGGGACAGGAAAGTTCATGAAGCTTTCTTT. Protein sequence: CASSAGDRKVHEAFF. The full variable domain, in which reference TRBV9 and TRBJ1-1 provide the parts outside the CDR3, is DSGVTQTPKHLITATGQRVTLRCSPRSGDLSVYWYQQSLDQGLQFLIQYYNGEERAKGNILERFSAQQFPDLHSELNLSSLELGDSALYFCASSAGDRKVHEAFFGQGTRLTVV.

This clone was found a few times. The chain's CDR3 is CASLRGVHEQFF. The CDR3 region has the DNA TGTGCCAGCCTCCGGGGGGTCCATGAGCAGTTCTTC. This chain uses TRBV7-2 with TRBJ2-1; 7 positions match TRBD2. Germline CDR1 reads SGHTA; CDR2 reads FQGNSA. J lost 8 bases, V lost 8 bases, and 6 bases had no gene match. This CDR3 contains 12 residues.

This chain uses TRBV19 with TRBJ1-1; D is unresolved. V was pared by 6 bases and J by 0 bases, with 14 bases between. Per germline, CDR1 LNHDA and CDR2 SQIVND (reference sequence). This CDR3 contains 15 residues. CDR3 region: CASSPSGSMNTEAFF. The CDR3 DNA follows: TGTGCCAGTAGCCCATCGGGCAGTATGAACACTGAAGCTTTCTTT. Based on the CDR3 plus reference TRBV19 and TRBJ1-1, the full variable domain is DGGITQSPKYLFRKEGQNVTLSCEQNLNHDAMYWYRQDPGQGLRLIYYSQIVNDFQKGDIAEGYSVSREKKESFPLTVTSAQKNPTAFYLCASSPSGSMNTEAFFGQGTRLTVV.

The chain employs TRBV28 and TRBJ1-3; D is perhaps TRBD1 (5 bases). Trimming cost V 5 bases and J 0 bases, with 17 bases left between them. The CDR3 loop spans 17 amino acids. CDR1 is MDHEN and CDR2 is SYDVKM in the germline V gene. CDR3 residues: CASSPPPTAPSGNTIYF. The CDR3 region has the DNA TGTGCCAGCAGTCCCCCGCCGACAGCCCCCTCTGGAAACACCATATATTTT. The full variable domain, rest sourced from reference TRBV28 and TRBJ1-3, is DVKVTQSSRYLVKRTGEKVFLECVQDMDHENMFWYRQDPGLGLRLIYFSYDVKMKEKGDIPEGYSVSREKKERFSLILESASTNQTSMYLCASSPPPTAPSGNTIYFGEGSWLTVV.

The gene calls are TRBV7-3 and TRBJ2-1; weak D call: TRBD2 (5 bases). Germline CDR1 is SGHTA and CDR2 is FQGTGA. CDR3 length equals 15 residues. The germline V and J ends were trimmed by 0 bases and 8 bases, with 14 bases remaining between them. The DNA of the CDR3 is TGTGCCAGCAGCTTAACTGCGGGCGGTAGGGATGAGCAGTTCTTC. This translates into CASSLTAGGRDEQFF.

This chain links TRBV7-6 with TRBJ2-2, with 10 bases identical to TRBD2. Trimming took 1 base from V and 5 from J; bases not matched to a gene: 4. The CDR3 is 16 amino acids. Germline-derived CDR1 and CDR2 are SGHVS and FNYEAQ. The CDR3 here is CASSLVSSGGTGELFF. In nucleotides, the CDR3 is TGTGCCAGCAGCTTAGTATCTAGCGGGGGAACCGGGGAGCTGTTTTTT.

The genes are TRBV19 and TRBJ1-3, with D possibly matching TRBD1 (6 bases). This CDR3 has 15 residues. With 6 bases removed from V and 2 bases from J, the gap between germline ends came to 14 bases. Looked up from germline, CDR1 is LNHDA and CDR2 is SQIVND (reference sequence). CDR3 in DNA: TGTGCCAGTAGGCCCCCAGACAGGACTGGAAACACCATATATTTT. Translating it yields CASRPPDRTGNTIYF.

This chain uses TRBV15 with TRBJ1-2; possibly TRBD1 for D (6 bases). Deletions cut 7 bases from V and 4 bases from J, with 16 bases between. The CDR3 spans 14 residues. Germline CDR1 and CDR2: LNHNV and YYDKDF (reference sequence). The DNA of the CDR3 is TGTGCCACCAACTGGGGGCGCGGTGGCTATGGCTACACCTTC. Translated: CATNWGRGGYGYTF.